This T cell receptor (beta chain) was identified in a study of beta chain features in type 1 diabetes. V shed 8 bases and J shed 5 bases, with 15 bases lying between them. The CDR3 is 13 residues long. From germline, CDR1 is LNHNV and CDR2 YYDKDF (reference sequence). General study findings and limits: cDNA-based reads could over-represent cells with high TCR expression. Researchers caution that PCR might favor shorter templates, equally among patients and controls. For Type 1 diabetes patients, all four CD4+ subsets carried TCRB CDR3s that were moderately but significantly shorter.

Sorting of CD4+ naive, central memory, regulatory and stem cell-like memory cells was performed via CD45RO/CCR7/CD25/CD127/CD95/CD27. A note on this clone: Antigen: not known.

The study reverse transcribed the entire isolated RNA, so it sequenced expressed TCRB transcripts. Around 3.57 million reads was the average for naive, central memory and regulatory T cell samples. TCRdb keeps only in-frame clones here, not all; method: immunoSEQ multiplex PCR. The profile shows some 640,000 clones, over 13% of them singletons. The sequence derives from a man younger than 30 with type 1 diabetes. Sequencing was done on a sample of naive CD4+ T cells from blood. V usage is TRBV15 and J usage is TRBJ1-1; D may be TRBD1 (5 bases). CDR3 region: CATGGSPGTEAFF. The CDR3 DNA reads TGTGCCACCGGGGGGTCCCCTGGGACTGAAGCTTTCTTT. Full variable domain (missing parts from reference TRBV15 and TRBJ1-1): DAMVIQNPRYQVTQFGKPVTLSCSQTLNHNVMYWYQQKSSQAPKLLFHYYDKDFNNEADTPDNFQSRRPNTSFCFLDIRSPGLGDTAMYLCATGGSPGTEAFFGQGTRLTVV.